This T cell receptor (beta chain) derives from a study of T cells in Graves' hyperthyroidism and ophthalmopathy. At the level of the study: Peripheral blood was drawn at first diagnosis, prior to all treatment. Broader study findings: The model made its ophthalmopathy prediction, and onset followed a median 6.5 months later. Ophthalmopathy could be told apart from stable hyperthyroidism with a 13 V-J model.

Concerning this clonotype itself: Its antigen is undetermined.

PBMCs were sourced from over 8.5 ml fresh peripheral blood. RNA transcripts gave rise to amplified TCR beta CDR3 regions. HTBI primers were employed in a first-round RT-PCR of the TCR CDR3. MiXCR was run by TCRdb on the multiplex PCR reads, yielding one entry per CDR3 protein. The sample carries around 300,000 distinct CDR3 sequences, about 19% recorded once. The sequenced sample consisted of blood. The sequence came from a man aged 45-65 years with Graves' ophthalmopathy.

The CDR3 DNA follows: TGCAGCGCCCAAGAGGATCCTTCGAACACCGGGGAGCTGTTTTTT. As protein: CSAQEDPSNTGELFF. The chain employs TRBV29-1 and TRBJ2-2, with D unresolved. The ends were cut back, 7 bases at V and 0 bases at J, with 15 bases in the middle. This CDR3 is 15 amino acids long. CDR1 SQVTM and CDR2 ANQGSEA come from the germline V gene.